The source of this T cell receptor beta chain is a study of blood T cell repertoires in COVID-19. At the level of the study: Some COVID-19 samples were acute and others convalescent; all came from the United States, Italy and Spain. T cells, B-cell-depleted T cells, or PBMCs supplied cDNA or gDNA.

The CDR3 runs 14 residues. Trimming pared 3 bases from V and 4 bases from J, leaving 15 bases between. The V gene's germline CDR1 is DFQATT and CDR2 SNEGSKA (reference sequence). This clone was counted once. Authors' methods: The assay estimated nucleated cells by amplifying reference gene primers. Here immunoSEQ multiplex PCR was the method, and the copy in TCRdb shows in-frame clones only, minus some. The V and J calls and the clone size are those of that table, but D and trimming were determined from the DNA. The data contain some 150,000 clones, about 73% of them singletons. J is TRBJ1-2 and V is TRBV20-1, with D tentatively TRBD1 (5 bases). Sequencing was performed on peripheral blood. The source is a man older than 75 with acute or convalescent COVID-19. CDR3 DNA: TGCAGTGCTAGTCCGCTGGGACTGCTCTATGGCTACACCTTC. Translated: CSASPLGLLYGYTF.